This TCR beta chain is from a study of T cell responses to AZD1222 COVID-19 vaccine. About the research overall: Researchers grouped second doses given at about 4 or about 12 weeks into one pool. Study observations and caveats: AZD1222 recipients seropositive at baseline numbered only 5 to 7. Spike was spanned by vaccine-associated CD4 TCRs, which were dominant at 160-218 and 743-854. In the spike-specific TCR repertoire, nearly half reportedly target unmutated variant regions.

Sequenced by immunoSEQ multiplex PCR; TCRdb stores in-frame clones only, minus some. The sample has over 65,000 clones, more than 80% seen once. As regards this clone: No antigen is known for it.

The CDR3 consists of 14 residues. Germline CDR1 SEHNR, CDR2 FQNEAQ (reference sequence). V lost 4 bases and J 4 bases, leaving 14 bases between the germline ends. This clonotype was obtained from an adult in good health. The specimen was peripheral blood, collected on day 0 of AZD1222 vaccination. The chain joins TRBV7-9 to TRBJ2-7; perhaps TRBD2 as D (7 bases). CDR3 residues: CASSWVGGLYEQYF. The CDR3 coding sequence is TGTGCCAGCAGCTGGGTCGGGGGGCTTTACGAGCAGTACTTC.